One sample yielded the 21 T cell receptor beta chains listed below, sequenced in a study of blood T cell repertoires in COVID-19. The protocol was immunoSEQ multiplex PCR, while the TCRdb copy is restricted to in-frame clones and leaves out a portion. The table shows some 160,000 clones, with roughly 90% occurring only once. The sequencing input was peripheral blood. These receptors were obtained from a man in his fifties or sixties with acute or convalescent COVID-19.

V is TRBV7-9 and J is TRBJ1-2; D is undetermined. Germline CDR1 reads SEHNR; CDR2 reads FQNEAQ (reference sequence). The CDR3 has 12 amino acids. Deletions cut 5 bases from V and 8 bases from J, with 12 bases between. The CDR3 spells CASSPDSNGYTF. The CDR3 coding sequence is TGTGCCAGCAGCCCGGACTCTAACGGCTACACCTTC.

The chain combines TRBV27 with TRBJ1-2, with 8 bases fitting TRBD1. In germline, CDR1 is MNHEY, CDR2 SMNVEV (reference sequence). This CDR3 is 13 amino acids long. With 5 bases clipped from V and 13 bases from J, the junction kept 12 bases outside the gene matches. The CDR3 bases are TGTGCCAGCAGTCCCCGGACAGGGAGGAGATCCACCTTC. As protein: CASSPRTGRRSTF.

V usage is TRBV30 and J usage is TRBJ1-2; D may be TRBD1 (5 bases). This CDR3 has 14 amino acids. With 3 bases removed from V and 2 bases from J, the gap between germline ends came to 13 bases. The V gene's germline CDR1 is GTSNPN and CDR2 SVGIG (reference sequence). The CDR3 here is CAWRSRGTNYGYTF. DNA for the CDR3: TGTGCCTGGAGGAGTAGGGGAACCAACTATGGCTACACCTTC. The whole variable domain, remainder taken from reference TRBV30 and TRBJ1-2, is SQTIHQWPATLVQPVGSPLSLECTVEGTSNPNLYWYRQAAGRGLQLLFYSVGIGQISSEVPQNLSASRPQDRQFILSSKKLLLSDSGFYLCAWRSRGTNYGYTFGSGTRLTVV.

V and J are TRBV20-1 and TRBJ1-1; 8 bases line up with TRBD1. The CDR3 spans 11 residues. V gave up 3 bases and J gave up 10 bases; unmatched junction bases: 4. Germline assignment: CDR1 DFQATT and CDR2 SNEGSKA (reference sequence). Here the CDR3 reads CSASRQGPAFF. The CDR3 DNA follows: TGCAGTGCTAGTCGACAGGGGCCAGCTTTCTTT.

This clone was recorded a few times. This chain links TRBV6-5 with TRBJ2-1, with D perhaps matching TRBD1 (5 bases). Trimming left V 4 bases short and J 8 bases short, with 21 bases between. The CDR3 is 16 amino acids. Germline loops: CDR1 MNHEY, CDR2 SVGAGI. Written as DNA, the CDR3 is TGTGCCAGCAGTTCAGGGTTAGGACAACGTTTGGATGAGCAGTTCTTC. Encoded protein: CASSSGLGQRLDEQFF.

The chain combines TRBV6-7 with TRBJ1-1; perhaps TRBD1 as D (5 bases). TRBV6-7 is annotated as an ORF whose role is uncertain. V lost 0 bases, J lost 0 bases, and 11 bases lay in between. This CDR3 has 16 amino acids. CDR3 loop: CASSYSEGSLNTEAFF. The CDR3 DNA reads as TGTGCCAGCAGTTACTCGGAGGGGTCCTTGAACACTGAAGCTTTCTTT.

J is TRBJ1-2 and V is TRBV19, with 7 bases lining up with TRBD1. The CDR3 has 14 residues. Germline V lookup: CDR1 LNHDA, CDR2 SQIVND (reference sequence). Trimming removed 0 bases from V and 8 bases from J; junction bases left unmatched: 6. The CDR3 region is CASSIDRGGWGYTF. DNA for the CDR3: TGTGCCAGTAGTATAGATCGAGGGGGCTGGGGCTACACCTTC. Full variable domain (rest looked up from reference TRBV19 and TRBJ1-2): DGGITQSPKYLFRKEGQNVTLSCEQNLNHDAMYWYRQDPGQGLRLIYYSQIVNDFQKGDIAEGYSVSREKKESFPLTVTSAQKNPTAFYLCASSIDRGGWGYTFGSGTRLTVV.

The chain employs TRBV12-3 or TRBV12-4 and TRBJ2-1; D possibly corresponds to TRBD2 (5 bases). CDR3 length equals 13 residues. V was pared by 5 bases and J by 6 bases, with 11 bases between. The CDR3 sequence: CASSRGRSNEQFF. The CDR3 DNA sequence: TGTGCCAGCAGTCGAGGGCGGAGCAATGAGCAGTTCTTC.

This sequence joins TRBV5-4 and TRBJ1-2, with D perhaps matching TRBD1 (6 bases). V was cut by 4 bases and J by 8 bases, with 15 bases left in between. Germline V gene data show CDR1 as SGHNT and CDR2 as YYREEE (reference sequence). The CDR3 has 13 residues. CDR3 residues: CASSEDSLLGYTF. CDR3 bases: TGTGCCAGCAGCGAGGACAGCCTTTTGGGCTACACCTTC.

The chain employs TRBV6-5 and TRBJ2-3, with TRBD1 matching 8 bases. The germline CDR1 and CDR2 sequences are MNHEY and SVGAGI. With V trimmed by 5 bases and J by 4 bases, 5 bases remained unmatched. The CDR3 sequence is 14 residues long. CDR3 sequence: CASSPRTGSDTQYF. The CDR3 DNA reads TGTGCCAGCAGTCCTCGGACAGGGTCAGATACGCAGTATTTT.

The rearrangement uses TRBV7-6 and TRBJ2-3, with 8 bases that match TRBD1. Germline V gene sequence: CDR1 SGHVS, CDR2 FNYEAQ. V gave up 8 bases and J gave up 1 base; unmatched junction bases: 8. The CDR3 is 15 amino acids. The CDR3 loop reads CASARDRTRTDTQYF. As DNA, the CDR3 is TGTGCCAGCGCCCGGGACAGGACACGCACAGATACGCAGTATTTT.

The chain couples TRBV4-3 to TRBJ2-7; weak D call: TRBD2 (6 bases). There are 14 residues in the CDR3. CDR1 LGHNA and CDR2 YSLEER come from the germline V gene. The V gene lost 0 bases and the J gene lost 5 bases, with 11 bases spanning the gap. In nucleotides, the CDR3 is TGCGCCAGCAGCCAAGATCTCGGGGGAAACGAGCAGTACTTC. Translation: CASSQDLGGNEQYF.

This rearrangement joins TRBV7-8 to TRBJ1-2, with D perhaps matching TRBD1 (5 bases). Germline V gene data show CDR1 as SGHVS and CDR2 as FQNEAQ. V lost 1 base to trimming and J lost 7 bases, with 13 bases between them. The CDR3 has 14 amino acids. In DNA form, the CDR3 reads TGTGCCAGCAGCTTAGTCCCAGGGCGGGGTGGCTACACCTTC. Its translation is CASSLVPGRGGYTF.

The rearrangement joins TRBV11-2 to TRBJ2-3; 8 bases match TRBD2. V gave up 5 bases and J gave up 6 bases; unmatched junction bases: 13. CDR1 is SGHAT and CDR2 is FQNNGV in the germline V gene. This CDR3 has 16 residues. DNA for the CDR3: TGTGCCAGCAGCAGAATTCGGGGGGGCCAAGCGGATACGCAGTATTTT. This sequence encodes CASSRIRGGQADTQYF.

The gene calls are TRBV3-1 (or the pseudogene TRBV3-2) and TRBJ1-6; 8 bases are a match to TRBD1. V was clipped by 6 bases and J by 7 bases; unmatched bases: 14. CDR1 LGHDT and CDR2 YNNKEL come from the germline V gene (reference sequence). The CDR3 contains 17 residues. CDR3 region: CASSPDRVAFGNSPLHF. As DNA, the CDR3 is TGTGCCAGCAGTCCGGACAGGGTAGCGTTTGGGAATTCACCCCTCCACTTT.

The chain combines TRBV19 with TRBJ1-1; 9 nucleotides align to TRBD1. The CDR3 is 13 residues long. Germline V gene lookup returns CDR1 LNHDA and CDR2 SQIVND (reference sequence). J lost 1 base, V lost 10 bases, and 4 bases had no gene match. This chain's CDR3 is CAIQQGANTEAFF. The CDR3 DNA follows: TGTGCCATCCAACAGGGGGCGAACACTGAAGCTTTCTTT.

This chain links TRBV7-9 with TRBJ2-1; a possible D gene is TRBD1 (5 bases). The V gene lost 7 bases and the J gene lost 9 bases, with 16 bases spanning the gap. CDR3 length: 13 residues. In germline, CDR1 is SEHNR, CDR2 FQNEAQ (reference sequence). The CDR3 coding sequence is TGTGCCAGCACCCAGGGTGGTTCTGGTGAGCAGTTCTTC. This codes for CASTQGGSGEQFF.

The V call is TRBV7-8, the J call TRBJ2-3, with 8 bases identical to TRBD2. The CDR3 length is 16 residues. Germline loops: CDR1 SGHVS, CDR2 FQNEAQ. V was pared by 2 bases and J by 4 bases, with 8 bases of the junction left unmatched. The CDR3 coding sequence is TGTGCCAGCAGCTTATCCCCTAGCGGGTTGGCAGATACGCAGTATTTT. Protein sequence: CASSLSPSGLADTQYF. Looking up the rest from reference TRBV7-8 and TRBJ2-3 gives the full variable domain: GAGVSQSPRYKVAKRGQDVALRCDPISGHVSLFWYQQALGQGPEFLTYFQNEAQLDKSGLPSDRFFAERPEGSVSTLKIQRTQQEDSAVYLCASSLSPSGLADTQYFGPGTRLTVL.

V and J are TRBV5-6 and TRBJ1-2; D unclear. This CDR3 has 16 amino acids. Germline V gene sequence: CDR1 SGHDT, CDR2 YYEEEE. The V and J ends lost 0 bases and 5 bases respectively, with 17 bases between them. The CDR3 DNA reads as TGTGCCAGCAGCTTGGGGGCTCAACGCGGGGTTTATGGCTACACCTTC. Translation gives CASSLGAQRGVYGYTF.

V is TRBV5-1 and J is TRBJ2-4; 7 nucleotides line up with TRBD2. This CDR3 has 16 amino acids. Germline CDR1 is SGHRS and CDR2 is YFSETQ. V lost 7 bases and J lost 1; bases outside the gene matches: 11. This CDR3 reads CASARGEGAAKNIQYF. Written as DNA, the CDR3 is TGCGCCAGCGCCCGGGGGGAGGGTGCGGCCAAAAACATTCAGTACTTC.

The V call is TRBV4-3, the J call TRBJ1-2, with 7 positions matching TRBD1. Trimming took 0 bases from V and 5 from J; bases not matched to a gene: 6. This CDR3 is built from 15 residues. Germline CDR1 LGHNA, CDR2 YSLEER. This CDR3 is CASSQDRQGVYGYTF. The CDR3 nucleotides read TGCGCCAGCAGCCAAGATAGGCAGGGGGTGTATGGCTACACCTTC.